Below are 19 T cell receptor beta chains sequenced from a single sample in a study of regulatory T cells in long-lasting Graves disease. Regarding time point: newly diagnosed GD, antithyroid drugs for less than 3 months. PBMC-extracted RNA yielded the TCR library. According to the study, TCR beta libraries were built with iRepertoire HTBI primers and CDR3-region Arm-PCR. MiXCR, applied by TCRdb to the multiplex PCR reads, yields one record per CDR3 protein. Of around 400,000 distinct CDR3 sequences in the sample, 15% were seen once. This sample was shared with a second study, whose subject was T cells in Graves' hyperthyroidism and ophthalmopathy.

The input for sequencing was peripheral blood mononuclear cells (PBMCs), taken at new diagnosis, from a patient treated with antithyroid drugs. These receptors originate from a middle-aged woman with Graves disease.

The sample holds a few counts of this clonotype. The genes are TRBV28 and TRBJ1-6; TRBD1 aligns across 8 bases. After removal of 6 bases from V and 2 bases from J, the junction contained 9 bases not matched to a gene. The CDR3 is 17 residues long. The germline CDR1 and CDR2 sequences are MDHEN and SYDVKM. The CDR3 nucleotides read TGTGCCAGCAGCACACGACAGGGGAGGACCTATAATTCACCCCTCCACTTT. Amino acids: CASSTRQGRTYNSPLHF.

This clonotype appeared many times. This rearrangement joins TRBV3-1 to TRBJ2-1; unclear D gene. V dropped 0 bases and J dropped 9 bases, with 6 bases sitting between them. Per germline, CDR1 LGHDT and CDR2 YNNKEL (reference sequence). The CDR3 length is 12 residues. The CDR3 nucleotides are TGTGCCAGCAGCCAAGAGACGATTGAGCAGTTCTTC. The encoded protein is CASSQETIEQFF.

The sample holds many counts of this clonotype. The rearrangement uses TRBV18 and TRBJ2-3, with D possibly TRBD2 on 6 matching bases. The CDR3 runs 14 residues. V lost 2 bases and J lost 2, with 8 bases in between. Germline V gene data show CDR1 as KGHSH and CDR2 as LQKENI. Here the CDR3 reads CASSPTGDTDTQYF. Written as DNA, the CDR3 is TGTGCCAGCTCACCAACGGGGGACACAGATACGCAGTATTTT.

The sample holds many counts of this clonotype. The chain is built from TRBV2 and TRBJ2-7; 11 bases fit TRBD2. Trimming removed 3 bases from V and 3 bases from J; junction bases left unmatched: 4. The CDR3 runs 15 residues. Germline assignment: CDR1 SNHLY and CDR2 FYNNEI. CDR3 nucleotide sequence: TGTGCCAGCAGTGAGCGACTAGCGGGAATCTACGAGCAGTACTTC. Protein sequence: CASSERLAGIYEQYF.

The V gene is TRBV7-2, the J gene TRBJ1-2; TRBD1 might be the D (6 bases). Trimming left V 3 bases short and J 4 bases short, with 15 bases between. This CDR3 has 15 residues. CDR1 is SGHTA, CDR2 FQGNSA, per germline. Here the CDR3 reads CASSLDRFYPYGYTF. In DNA, the CDR3 is TGTGCCAGCAGCTTGGACAGATTTTACCCCTATGGCTACACCTTC. Filled out from reference TRBV7-2 and TRBJ1-2, the complete variable domain reads GAGVSQSPSNKVTEKGKDVELRCDPISGHTALYWYRQSLGQGLEFLIYFQGNSAPDKSGLPSDRFSAERTGGSVSTLTIQRTQQEDSAVYLCASSLDRFYPYGYTFGSGTRLTVV.

This clonotype was seen many times. The genes are TRBV6-2 or TRBV6-3 and TRBJ2-1; D not resolved. V was pared by 0 bases and J by 0 bases, with 6 bases between. CDR3 length: 15 residues. The germline V gene encodes CDR1 MNHEY and CDR2 SVGEGT. CDR3 coding DNA: TGTGCCAGCAGTTACTCGATACCCTCCTACAATGAGCAGTTCTTC. Translating gives CASSYSIPSYNEQFF.

Worth noting for this clonotype: This is likely an artifact of a read error, given a far larger clone one base away. As the CDR3 is not closed by the conserved phenylalanine or tryptophan, this likely results from a read error. The gene calls are TRBV12-3 or TRBV12-4 and TRBJ1-1; 8 nucleotides match TRBD1. With 7 bases clipped from V and 1 base from J, the junction kept 5 bases outside the gene matches. The CDR3 loop spans 14 amino acids. In nucleotides, the CDR3 is TGTGCCAGCAACCTGGACAGGGCGAACACTGAAGCTTTCCTT. Translating gives CASNLDRANTEAFL.

On this clonotype: A much larger clone sits a single nucleotide away, making a read error possible. The chain has TRBV7-6 and TRBJ2-5; tentative D call: TRBD2 (5 bases). The J call may be wrong; the DNA end is better matched by TRBJ2-1. The CDR3 has 15 residues. Germline V gives CDR1 SGHVS, CDR2 FNYEAQ. The CDR3 DNA reads as TGTGCCAGCAGCGCGATCGGAGGATCCTACAATGGGCAGTTCTTC. It is translated as CASSAIGGSYNGQFF.

This clonotype was detected many times. The V gene is TRBV11-2, the J gene TRBJ1-6; no definite D call. The CDR3 consists of 16 residues. Germline CDR1 and CDR2: SGHAT and FQNNGV. The V end lost 4 bases, the J end lost 10 bases, and 20 bases lay between the germline ends. CDR3 DNA: TGTGCCAGCAGCTCAGGTGGGGTAGGGAACCGATCACCCCTCCACTTT. Amino acid sequence: CASSSGGVGNRSPLHF.

The CDR3 DNA reads as TGTGCCAGCAGTTTGGGGCGACAGCCCTACGAGCAGTACTTC. Protein: CASSLGRQPYEQYF. V is TRBV28 and J is TRBJ2-7; possibly TRBD1 for D (5 bases). Looked up from germline, CDR1 is MDHEN and CDR2 is SYDVKM. The CDR3 length is 14 residues. Trimming shortened V by 3 bases and J by 2 bases, and 11 bases separated the two germline ends.

Many counts were recorded for this clonotype. This chain links TRBV9 with TRBJ2-1, with a tentative D call TRBD2 (7 bases). This CDR3 is built from 17 residues. Trimming shortened V by 0 bases and J by 6 bases, and 19 bases separated the two germline ends. Per germline, CDR1 SGDLS and CDR2 YYNGEE. CDR3 amino acids: CASSVGGREYGGNEQFF. CDR3 coding DNA: TGTGCCAGCAGCGTAGGGGGGCGGGAGTATGGGGGCAATGAGCAGTTCTTC.

This clonotype was seen repeatedly, ten times or more. The chain has TRBV6-2 or TRBV6-3 and TRBJ2-1; weak D call: TRBD2 (5 bases). Between the trimmed V and J ends, which lost 6 bases and 5 bases, there was a span of 8 bases. This CDR3 region has 12 residues. Germline V lookup: CDR1 MNHEY, CDR2 SVGEGT. CDR3 bases: TGTGCCAGCAGGGGAGCAAACAATGAGCAGTTCTTC. This encodes CASRGANNEQFF.

This clonotype was picked up many times. The rearrangement joins TRBV5-5 to TRBJ2-1; the D gene is possibly TRBD1 (6 bases). The CDR3 spans 15 residues. Germline CDR1 SGHKS, CDR2 YYEKEE (reference sequence). V was shortened by 4 bases and J by 0 bases, with 11 bases between the two germline ends. CDR3 loop: CASSHRDSSYNEQFF. As DNA, the CDR3 is TGTGCCAGCAGCCACAGGGATTCCTCCTACAATGAGCAGTTCTTC.

The chain uses TRBV5-1 and TRBJ2-7; D perhaps matches TRBD2 (6 bases). V was clipped by 4 bases and J by 0 bases, with 17 bases between them. Germline assignment: CDR1 SGHRS and CDR2 YFSETQ. The CDR3 spans 16 residues. CDR3 loop: CASSASGTSYSYEQYF. Written as DNA, the CDR3 is TGCGCCAGCAGCGCCTCCGGGACTTCCTACTCCTACGAGCAGTACTTC.

This clonotype was detected many times. The genes are TRBV15 and TRBJ1-1; D is unresolved. V lost 0 bases, J lost 6 bases, and 8 bases lay in between. Per the germline V gene, CDR1 is LNHNV and CDR2 is YYDKDF (reference sequence). The CDR3 is 13 amino acids. CDR3: CATSRDRGSEAFF. The CDR3 nucleotides are TGTGCCACCAGCAGAGATCGGGGATCTGAAGCTTTCTTT. The full variable domain, its missing parts supplied by reference TRBV15 and TRBJ1-1, is DAMVIQNPRYQVTQFGKPVTLSCSQTLNHNVMYWYQQKSSQAPKLLFHYYDKDFNNEADTPDNFQSRRPNTSFCFLDIRSPGLGDTAMYLCATSRDRGSEAFFGQGTRLTVV.

At least ten counts were recorded for this clonotype. The rearrangement links TRBV10-3 to TRBJ1-5; maybe TRBD1 (6 bases). V lost 4 bases, J lost 2 bases, and 12 bases lay in between. This CDR3 has 15 amino acids. The germline V gene has CDR1 ENHRY and CDR2 SYGVKD. CDR3 nucleotide sequence: TGTGCCATCAGTGGTGTGGGGGGCGGCAATCAGCCCCAGCATTTT. Its protein is CAISGVGGGNQPQHF.

The V and J genes are TRBV13 and TRBJ2-1, with D hard to call. The CDR3 runs to 14 residues. The V and J ends lost 4 bases and 6 bases respectively, with 13 bases between them. Germline V gives CDR1 PRHDT, CDR2 FYEKMQ (reference sequence). DNA of the CDR3: TGTGCCAGCAGCTCCGCCCCTGACGGCAATGAGCAGTTCTTC. Protein: CASSSAPDGNEQFF.

This clonotype was counted at least ten times. V and J are TRBV5-8 and TRBJ2-1; 7 bases are a match to TRBD1. The CDR3 contains 16 residues. Germline V gives CDR1 SGHTS, CDR2 YDEGEE. Trimming cost V 8 bases and J 0 bases; bases outside gene matches: 11. The CDR3 here is CASPRRRGTSYNEQFF. CDR3 coding DNA: TGTGCCAGTCCTAGGCGCAGGGGGACCTCCTACAATGAGCAGTTCTTC.

The genes are TRBV28 and TRBJ2-7; D uncertain. Per germline, CDR1 MDHEN and CDR2 SYDVKM. This CDR3 spans 12 amino acids. V was cut by 7 bases and J by 2 bases, with 9 bases left in between. This CDR3 reads CASTSRAYEQYF. Written as DNA, the CDR3 is TGTGCCAGCACCTCTAGGGCCTACGAGCAGTACTTC.